The present TCR beta chain was sequenced within a study of blood T cell repertoires in COVID-19. Study-wide background: Nucleic acid was either cDNA or gDNA, and it came from T cells, B-cell-depleted T cells, or PBMCs.

The authors' processing: Counts of nucleated cells, estimated from reference gene primer amplification, were obtained. The repertoire was sequenced with immunoSEQ multiplex PCR; TCRdb's copy has only in-frame clones and lacks some. Clone size and the V and J calls come from that table; the DNA yielded D and trimming. The sample contains about 240,000 clones, roughly 86% of which appear only once. The age range of participants was about 18 to 90 years, with residence in about 25 US areas. Participants were placed into cohorts based on the clinical history they reported. There are 15 residues in the CDR3. V was cut by 0 bases and J by 4 bases, with 9 bases left in between. Germline CDR1 and CDR2: LGHNA and YNFKEQ.

V usage is TRBV4-2 and J usage is TRBJ1-4; no clear D. The receptor's source is a woman between 25 and 40 years old with acute COVID-19. Sequences were obtained from PBMCs or T cells enriched from blood (not recorded which). CDR3 sequence (DNA): TGTGCCAGCAGCCAAGAGGGCAGGCTTAATGAAAAACTGTTTTTT. Translated, it gives CASSQEGRLNEKLFF.